This T cell receptor beta chain emerged from a study of blood T cell repertoires in COVID-19. Original handling: Estimation of nucleated cell counts was performed using reference gene primer amplification. TCRdb's copy holds only in-frame clones and misses some; the assay was immunoSEQ multiplex PCR. The DNA was the basis for D and trimming; V, J and clone size are from that table. The table includes approximately 180,000 clones, about 72% detected once. The CDR3 length is 13 residues. Germline V gene data show CDR1 as SQVTM and CDR2 as ANQGSEA. Between the trimmed V and J ends, which lost 7 bases and 6 bases, there was a span of 16 bases. Donors in Cohort 3 who had recovered were those with two negative PCRs, healthcare professional clearance, or resolution of their symptoms.

The V and J genes are TRBV29-1 and TRBJ1-5; the D gene is possibly TRBD1 (5 bases). The sequencing input was PBMCs or T cells enriched from blood (not recorded which). The TCR comes from a woman in her 50s who had recovered from COVID-19. DNA of the CDR3: TGCAGCGCTGCGACAGAATGGGGTCAGCCCCAGCATTTT. It yields the protein CSAATEWGQPQHF.